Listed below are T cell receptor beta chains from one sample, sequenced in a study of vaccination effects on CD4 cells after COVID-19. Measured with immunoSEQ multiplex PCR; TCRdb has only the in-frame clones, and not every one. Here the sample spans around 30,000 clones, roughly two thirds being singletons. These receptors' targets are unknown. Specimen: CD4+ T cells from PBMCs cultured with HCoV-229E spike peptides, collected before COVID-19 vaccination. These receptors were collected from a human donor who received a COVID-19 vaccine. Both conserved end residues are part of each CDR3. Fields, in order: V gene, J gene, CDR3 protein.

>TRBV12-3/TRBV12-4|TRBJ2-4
CASSPSGGDIQYF
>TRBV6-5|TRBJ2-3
CASTQTSTDTQYF
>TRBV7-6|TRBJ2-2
CASSALGASGRVNTGELFF
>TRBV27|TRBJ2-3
CASSSVSGGFGTDTQYF
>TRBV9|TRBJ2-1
CASSVGQGNYNEQFF
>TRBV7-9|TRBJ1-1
CASSLTVMNTEAFF
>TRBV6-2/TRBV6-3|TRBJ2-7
CASSYLRGQPYEQYF
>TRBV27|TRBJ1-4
CASRGSSSEKLFF
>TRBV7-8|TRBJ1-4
CASSAPGTGGKLFF
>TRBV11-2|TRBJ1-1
CASSLALMNTEAFF
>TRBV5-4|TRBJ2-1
CASSLGTSGGGNEQFF
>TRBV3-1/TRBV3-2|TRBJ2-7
CASSQGLAGAYEQYF
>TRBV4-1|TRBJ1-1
CASSSRTGNTEAFF
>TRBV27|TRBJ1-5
CASSPKPPTFYRVVNQPQHF
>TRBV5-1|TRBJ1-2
CASSLGGDPYGYTF
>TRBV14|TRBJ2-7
CASSQGLRRAYEQYF
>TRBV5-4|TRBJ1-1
CASSLRWTTEAFF
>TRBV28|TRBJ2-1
CASSDRDRRYNEQFF
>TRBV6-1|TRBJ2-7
CASSEAGGSYEQYF
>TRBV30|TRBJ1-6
CAWSVSGTHSPLHF
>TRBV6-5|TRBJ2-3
CASSYSTGTDTQYF
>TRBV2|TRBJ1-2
CASSLGRTGYTF
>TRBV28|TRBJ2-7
CASSFPAGQSYEQYF
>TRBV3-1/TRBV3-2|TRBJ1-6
CASSQVGANSPLHF
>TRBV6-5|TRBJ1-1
CASSYSKGAPTEAFF
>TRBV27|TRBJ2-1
CASGPLAAEQFF
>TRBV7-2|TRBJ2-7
CASSPSGTGGFGQYF
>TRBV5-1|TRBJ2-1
CASSSQATSSYNEQFF
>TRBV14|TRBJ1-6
CASSQVRAGGSPLHF
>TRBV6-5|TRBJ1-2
CASSYSKAAGGGYTF
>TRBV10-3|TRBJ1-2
CAISESGQGSNYGYTF
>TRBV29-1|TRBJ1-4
CSVSPGGNNEKLFF
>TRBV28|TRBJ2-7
CASSLRQGAVHEQYF
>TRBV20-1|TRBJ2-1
CSGRWGTMEFF
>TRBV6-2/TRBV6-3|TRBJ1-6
CASSYALLTGWNSPLHF
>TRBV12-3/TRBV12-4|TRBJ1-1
CASSPTINTEAFF
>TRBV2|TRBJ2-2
CASRGRGPGELFF
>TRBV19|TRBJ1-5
CASRGGNSNQPQHF
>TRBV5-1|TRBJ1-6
CASKTSTYNSPLHF
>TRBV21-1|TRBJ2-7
CASNLIWGLADVTYEQYF
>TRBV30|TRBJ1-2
CAWGAGNYGYTF
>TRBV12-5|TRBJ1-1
CASGLVGLTGGLTEAFF
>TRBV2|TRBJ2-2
CASSRNSGFVGELFF
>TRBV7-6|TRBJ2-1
CASRLGTSGRARNEQFF
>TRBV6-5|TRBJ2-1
CASGTSGTYNEQFF
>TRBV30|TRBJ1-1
CAWKQGGFAFF
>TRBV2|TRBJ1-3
CASSAGGLVGNTIYF
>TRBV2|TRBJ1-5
CASSDDSHSNQPQHF
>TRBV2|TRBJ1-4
CASRGPKKEKLFF
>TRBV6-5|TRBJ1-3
CASRLVDTIYF
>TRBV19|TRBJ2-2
CASSILSRAAENTGELFF
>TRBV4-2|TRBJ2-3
CASSQNGGRSTDTQYF
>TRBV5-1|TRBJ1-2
CASSSGSSTANYGYTF
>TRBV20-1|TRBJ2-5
CSAAGQETQYF
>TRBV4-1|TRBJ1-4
CASSQGLFPTNEKLFF
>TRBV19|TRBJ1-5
CASSMGAGKNQWPQHF
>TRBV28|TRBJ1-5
CASREVGNQPQHF
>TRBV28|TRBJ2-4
CASSLWGTLAKNIQYF